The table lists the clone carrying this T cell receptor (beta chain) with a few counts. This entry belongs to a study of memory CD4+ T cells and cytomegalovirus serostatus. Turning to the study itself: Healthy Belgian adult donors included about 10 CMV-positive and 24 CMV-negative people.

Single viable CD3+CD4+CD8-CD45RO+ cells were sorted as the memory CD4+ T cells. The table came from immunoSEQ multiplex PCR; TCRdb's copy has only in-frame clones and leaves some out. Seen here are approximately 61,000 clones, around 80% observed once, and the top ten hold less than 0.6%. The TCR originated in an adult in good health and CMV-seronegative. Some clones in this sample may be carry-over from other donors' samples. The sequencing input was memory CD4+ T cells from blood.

The CDR3 nucleotides read TGTGCCAGCAGTGACAGTGGGGCATATAATTCACCCCTCCACTTT. Its protein product is CASSDSGAYNSPLHF. The chain has TRBV6-1 and TRBJ1-6; tentatively, D is TRBD1 (5 bases). The CDR3 length is 15 residues. V lost 3 bases to trimming and J lost 4 bases, with 10 bases between them. From germline, CDR1 is MNHNS and CDR2 SASEGT.